This TCR beta chain is from a study of metastatic and nonmetastatic thyroid tumors. TCRdb re-processed the PCR reads through MiXCR. The sample shows approximately 17,000 clones, roughly 23% of them seen only once. Thyroid surgery had not been preceded by any treatment in any patient. The CDR3 extends over 20 amino acids. The germline CDR1 and CDR2 sequences are GTSNPN and SVGIG (reference sequence). The V and J ends lost 1 base and 3 bases, in that order; junction bases with no gene match: 16. The TCR originated in a female donor with papillary thyroid cancer or a benign thyroid nodule (not recorded which). Some clones in this sample may be carry-over from other donors' samples. This chain uses TRBV30 with TRBJ2-2; 11 nucleotides match TRBD2. Sequenced: adjacent normal tissue. The CDR3 DNA follows: TGTGCCTGGAGTGGCTACGCGCCTAGCGGGAGGCCTACCCACACCGGGGAGCTGTTTTTT. Protein product: CAWSGYAPSGRPTHTGELFF.